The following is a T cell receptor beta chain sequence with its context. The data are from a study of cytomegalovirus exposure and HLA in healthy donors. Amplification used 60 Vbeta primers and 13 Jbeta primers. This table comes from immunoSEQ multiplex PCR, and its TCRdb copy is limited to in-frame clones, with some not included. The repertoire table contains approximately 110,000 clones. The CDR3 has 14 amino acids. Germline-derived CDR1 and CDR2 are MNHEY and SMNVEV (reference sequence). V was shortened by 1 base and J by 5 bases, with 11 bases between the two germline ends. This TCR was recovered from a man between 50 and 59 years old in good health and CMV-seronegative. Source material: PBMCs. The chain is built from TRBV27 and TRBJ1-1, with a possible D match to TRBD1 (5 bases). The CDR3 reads CASSLLGAPTEAFF. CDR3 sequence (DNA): TGTGCCAGCAGTTTATTAGGGGCGCCTACTGAAGCTTTCTTT.